The present T cell receptor beta chain was sequenced within a study of blood T cell repertoires in COVID-19. Trimming shortened V by 2 bases and J by 5 bases, and 13 bases separated the two germline ends. CDR1 and CDR2 (germline): SGHRS, YFSETQ. The CDR3 has 14 amino acids. TCRdb's copy holds only in-frame clones and misses some; the assay was immunoSEQ multiplex PCR. This table has 59,000 or so clones, 79% appearing once. The TCR sequence derives from a man between 60 and 70 years old with acute or convalescent COVID-19. J is TRBJ1-1 and V is TRBV5-1; perhaps TRBD1 as D (5 bases). Sequencing used peripheral blood. The CDR3 region is CASSFWGGRTEAFF. The CDR3 nucleotides read TGCGCCAGCAGCTTCTGGGGGGGAAGGACTGAAGCTTTCTTT.